The 14 T cell receptor beta chains presented below share a single source sample, sequenced in a study of CD8 T cells in Susac syndrome. When the RNA was reverse transcribed, random hexamers were used with an input of about 0.45 to 1 ug. TCRdb reprocessed the immunoSEQ multiplex PCR reads with MiXCR, giving one entry per CDR3 protein. Among about 400,000 distinct CDR3 sequences listed, 75% to 90% were seen once. What was sequenced was CD8+ T cells from PBMCs. These receptors were taken from a human donor with multiple sclerosis.

The V and J genes are TRBV5-6 and TRBJ2-3; D possibly corresponds to TRBD1 (6 bases). CDR3 length: 14 amino acids. The V gene lost 3 bases and the J gene lost 2 bases, with 10 bases spanning the gap. Germline values: CDR1 SGHDT, CDR2 YYEEEE. The CDR3 DNA reads TGTGCCAGCAGCTCGGACAGCTACACAGATACGCAGTATTTT. It specifies CASSSDSYTDTQYF.

The genes are TRBV12-3 or TRBV12-4 and TRBJ2-7; TRBD1 matches 9 bases. V lost 3 bases and J lost 6; bases outside the gene matches: 6. The CDR3 sequence is 14 residues long. This CDR3 is CASSFGTGLSEQYF. CDR3 DNA: TGTGCCAGCAGTTTTGGGACAGGGTTGAGCGAGCAGTACTTC.

The chain joins TRBV15 to TRBJ2-1, with D uncertain. The CDR3 has 12 residues. Trimming removed 5 bases from V and 8 bases from J, with 10 bases in between. Germline V CDR1 and CDR2: LNHNV, YYDKDF (reference sequence). The CDR3 sequence is CATSPGWDEQFF. The CDR3 bases are TGTGCCACCAGCCCGGGTTGGGATGAGCAGTTCTTC.

This sequence joins TRBV20-1 and TRBJ2-7; unclear D gene. CDR1 is DFQATT and CDR2 is SNEGSKA in the germline V gene (reference sequence). There are 14 residues in the CDR3. Trimming took 3 bases from V and 3 from J, leaving 15 bases between them. CDR3 sequence reads: CSASEEFVVYEQYF. In nucleotides, the CDR3 is TGCAGTGCTAGTGAGGAGTTTGTCGTCTACGAGCAGTACTTC.

The table lists this clonotype with a few counts. The chain couples TRBV5-4 to TRBJ2-7; 8 bases fit TRBD2. CDR1 is SGHNT and CDR2 is YYREEE in the germline V gene (reference sequence). V lost 4 bases and J lost 0; bases outside the gene matches: 6. The CDR3 sequence is 15 residues long. The CDR3 DNA follows: TGTGCCAGCAGCCGAACTAGCGGTGGCTCCTACGAGCAGTACTTC. This sequence encodes CASSRTSGGSYEQYF.

Concerning this clonotype itself: One end of the junction is discordant with germline, which a read error may explain. The chain joins TRBV7-6 to TRBJ2-1; D remains ambiguous. Germline CDR1 and CDR2: SGHVS and FNYEAQ. CDR3 length: 11 amino acids. The CDR3 protein is CASSLGAERFF. Here the CDR3 DNA reads TGTGCCAGCAGCTTAGGGGCGGAGCGGTTCTTC.

The rearrangement links TRBV19 to TRBJ2-2, with D perhaps TRBD2 (5 bases). The CDR3 runs to 17 residues. CDR1 and CDR2 (germline): LNHDA, SQIVND (reference sequence). Deletions cut 7 bases from V and 4 bases from J, with 22 bases between. CDR3: CASTPDTGEYFTGELFF. As DNA, the CDR3 is TGTGCCAGTACCCCAGATACCGGGGAGTATTTCACCGGGGAGCTGTTTTTT.

This clonotype has just one count. V gene TRBV27 combines with J gene TRBJ2-7; 7 positions agree with TRBD2. This CDR3 has 13 amino acids. In germline, CDR1 is MNHEY, CDR2 SMNVEV (reference sequence). Trimming at V came to 4 bases and at J to 4 bases, leaving 4 bases not matched to a gene. The CDR3 DNA follows: TGTGCCAGCAGTTGGGGGGAGGGATACGAGCAGTACTTC. Amino acids: CASSWGEGYEQYF.

The genes are TRBV4-1 and TRBJ2-6; either TRBD1 or TRBD2 may supply D (5 bases each). The CDR3 covers 16 residues. Per the germline V gene, CDR1 is MGHRA and CDR2 is YSYEKL. V shed 1 base and J shed 2 bases, with 9 bases lying between them. CDR3 DNA sequence: TGCGCCAGCAGCCAAGGGGGGTTAGCTGGGGCCAACGTCCTGACTTTC. Translating gives CASSQGGLAGANVLTF.

This clonotype was recorded a few times. The J gene is TRBJ2-7, the V gene TRBV7-9; 11 nucleotides agree with TRBD1. Looked up from germline, CDR1 is SEHNR and CDR2 is FQNEAQ (reference sequence). V lost 4 bases to trimming and J lost 0 bases; unmatched junction nucleotides: 14. The CDR3 runs 19 residues. This CDR3 reads CASSSGQGAFRGPSYEQYF. CDR3 DNA: TGTGCCAGCAGCTCCGGACAGGGGGCGTTCCGGGGACCCTCCTACGAGCAGTACTTC.

Remarks on this clonotype: The missing conserved phenylalanine or tryptophan at the end of this CDR3 makes a read error likely. The gene calls are TRBV29-1 and TRBJ2-5; TRBD1 matches at 12 bases. The ends lost 0 bases at V and 7 bases at J; junction bases unmatched: 15. CDR3 length: 18 amino acids. The V gene's germline CDR1 is SQVTM and CDR2 ANQGSEA. The CDR3 DNA reads as TGCAGCGTTGAAGATCGGGACAGGGGGCTCGCGGTAGGTGCGACCCAGTACTTA. Translated: CSVEDRDRGLAVGATQYL.

The chain employs TRBV20-1 and TRBJ2-3; 7 bases align to TRBD2. Germline CDR1 and CDR2: DFQATT and SNEGSKA (reference sequence). V shed 0 bases and J 4 bases; nucleotides not matched to a gene: 16. The CDR3 runs 18 residues. The CDR3 DNA sequence: TGCAGTGCTAGAGATCTGATCGCCGGGGAGCGGGGCCCAGATACGCAGTATTTT. Translation gives CSARDLIAGERGPDTQYF.

The CDR3 here is CASSFGGWDGYTF. The DNA for the CDR3 is TGTGCCAGCAGTTTTGGGGGTTGGGATGGCTACACCTTC. This chain uses TRBV27 with TRBJ1-2; D perhaps matches TRBD1 (5 bases). The CDR3 is 13 amino acids. The germline CDR1 and CDR2 sequences are MNHEY and SMNVEV (reference sequence). Trimming left V 3 bases short and J 6 bases short, with 11 bases between.

The V call is TRBV11-2, the J call TRBJ1-1; D call uncertain. CDR1 is SGHAT and CDR2 is FQNNGV in the germline V gene. V lost 3 bases and J 3 bases, leaving 5 bases between the germline ends. CDR3 length: 12 residues. The CDR3 DNA sequence: TGTGCCAGCAGCTTGGCGCACACTGAAGCTTTCTTT. As protein: CASSLAHTEAFF.